This entry lists 6 T cell receptor beta chains sequenced from one sample in a study of cytomegalovirus exposure and HLA in healthy donors. 60 Vbeta and 13 Jbeta primers were used in PCR. Clones were sequenced by immunoSEQ multiplex PCR, and TCRdb holds only the in-frame ones, with some missing. Among roughly 300,000 clones listed, 70% to 90% were seen once. Sequenced sample: PBMCs. Receptors originate from a man aged 40-50 years in good health and CMV-seropositive.

The chain recombines TRBV10-1 with TRBJ1-1; 8 nucleotides line up with TRBD1. The CDR3 length is 15 residues. Germline V lookup: CDR1 WNHNN, CDR2 SYGVQD (reference sequence). V dropped 2 bases and J dropped 1; count of bases not matched to a gene: 3. The CDR3 DNA is TGCGCCAGCAGTGAGACAGGGGGGCCGAACACTGAAGCTTTCTTT. Its translation is CASSETGGPNTEAFF.

The V and J genes are TRBV5-4 and TRBJ1-3, with no clear D. Trimming removed 4 bases from V and 4 bases from J, with 9 bases in between. This CDR3 has 13 residues. Germline lookup yields CDR1 SGHNT and CDR2 YYREEE (reference sequence). The CDR3 loop is CASSDSLGNTIYF. Here the CDR3 DNA reads TGTGCCAGCAGCGACTCGTTGGGAAACACCATATATTTT. Looking up the rest from reference TRBV5-4 and TRBJ1-3 gives the full variable domain: ETGVTQSPTHLIKTRGQQVTLRCSSQSGHNTVSWYQQALGQGPQFIFQYYREEENGRGNFPPRFSGLQFPNYSSELNVNALELDDSALYLCASSDSLGNTIYFGEGSWLTVV.

This clone appeared once. The chain uses TRBV7-9 and TRBJ1-6, with 9 bases fitting TRBD1. This CDR3 region has 14 residues. The germline V gene has CDR1 SEHNR and CDR2 FQNEAQ (reference sequence). The V segment lost 6 bases and the J segment 7 bases; nucleotides outside the gene matches: 4. CDR3 sequence (DNA): TGTGCCAGCAGTTGGACAGGGGAAAATTCACCCCTCCACTTT. This translates into CASSWTGENSPLHF.

J is TRBJ2-7 and V is TRBV28; 9 nucleotides align to TRBD2. V trimming: 2 bases; J trimming: 10 bases; junction bases outside the gene matches: 24. The CDR3 has 19 amino acids. CDR1 and CDR2 (germline): MDHEN, SYDVKM. The CDR3 sequence: CASSLPQGPQGLARVPQYF. The CDR3 DNA is TGTGCCAGCAGTTTACCCCAGGGCCCCCAAGGACTAGCGAGAGTACCCCAGTACTTC.

The genes are TRBV19 and TRBJ2-5; 9 bases map to TRBD1. The length of the CDR3 is 16 residues. From germline, CDR1 is LNHDA and CDR2 SQIVND (reference sequence). V shed 5 bases, J shed 2 bases, and the junction held 9 bases outside the gene matches. The CDR3 sequence: CASSPADRGHQETQYF. The CDR3 DNA follows: TGTGCCAGTAGTCCCGCGGACAGGGGTCATCAAGAGACCCAGTACTTC.

This sequence joins TRBV4-3 and TRBJ2-7; TRBD1 matches at 9 bases. J was trimmed by 5 bases and V by 4 bases; bases with no gene match: 12. The V gene's germline CDR1 is LGHNA and CDR2 YSLEER. CDR3 length: 16 amino acids. DNA of the CDR3: TGCGCCAGCAGCCCTGGACAGGGGTGGGTCCGGCACGAGCAGTACTTC. It specifies CASSPGQGWVRHEQYF.